This T cell receptor beta chain was identified in a study of T cell changes during pregnancy in multiple sclerosis (dated by TCRdb to about 2019). About the full investigation: Changes in the T cell repertoire over the course of pregnancy were examined in this study in women with multiple sclerosis.

V is reduced by 3 bases and J by 4 bases, leaving a spacing of 12 bases between them. From the germline V gene (reference sequence), CDR1 is LNHNV and CDR2 is YYDKDF. The CDR3 covers 14 residues, taking in both the cysteine and the phenylalanine. Of all the DNA, just the CDR3 is kept, 42 bases in frame from base 1. With respect to this clone: Its antigen is not yet known. It has no much larger one-base neighbor in the sample; base qualities were not kept.

Receptor amplification or capture employed the immunoSEQ multiplex PCR assay. Here the immuneACCESS table is served through TCRdb, limited to in-frame sequences with V and J called. Missing clones are a known gap in these copies; in checked studies unresolved V genes cover under half, and the rest lacks a known reason. Counted in this sample were approximately 32,000 clones; roughly 87% of them appeared once. The top ten constitute over 4.5% of the sample. The rearrangement joined TRBV15 to TRBJ1-1, with the D gene too uncertain to name. Here the sequenced sample was CD8+ T cells from peripheral blood mononuclear cells, taken in the first trimester of pregnancy. This TCR came from a female donor with multiple sclerosis, enrolled in a pregnancy study. CDR3 reads: CATSRGGARTEAFF. The DNA sequence reads TGTGCCACCAGCAGGGGTGGAGCCCGCACTGAAGCTTTCTTT.